The next 3 T cell receptor beta chains were all read from a single sample in a study of blood T cell repertoires in COVID-19. Profiled with immunoSEQ multiplex PCR; TCRdb holds only in-frame clones, not every one. Of more than 300,000 clones listed, over 75% are singletons. The material sequenced was PBMCs or T cells enriched from blood (not recorded which). These receptors were collected from a woman younger than 35 who had recovered from COVID-19.

The rearrangement links TRBV4-1 to TRBJ2-3, with D possibly TRBD1 on 6 matching bases. CDR3 length equals 17 residues. Germline CDR1 MGHRA, CDR2 YSYEKL. V lost 0 bases and J lost 7, with 20 bases in between. The CDR3 spells CASSQDPNRDFRNTQYF. CDR3 coding DNA: TGCGCCAGCAGCCAAGACCCAAACAGGGATTTTCGAAATACGCAGTATTTT.

The chain employs TRBV7-8 and TRBJ1-6; perhaps TRBD1 as D (5 bases). In germline, CDR1 is SGHVS, CDR2 FQNEAQ. Trimming pared 3 bases from V and 8 bases from J, leaving 11 bases between. The CDR3 totals 14 residues. CDR3 amino acids: CASSLGGGDSPLHF. DNA for the CDR3: TGTGCCAGCAGCTTGGGGGGGGGAGATTCACCCCTCCACTTT.

V and J are TRBV3-1 (or the pseudogene TRBV3-2) and TRBJ2-2; the D gene is possibly TRBD1 (7 bases). Trimming took 0 bases from V and 1 from J, leaving 15 bases between them. Germline CDR1 LGHDT, CDR2 YNNKEL (reference sequence). The CDR3 runs to 18 residues. The CDR3 region has the DNA TGTGCCAGCAGCCAAGATCAGGGGGGACTTCTGAACACCGGGGAGCTGTTTTTT. This translates into CASSQDQGGLLNTGELFF.